The sequence of this T cell receptor (beta chain) was determined in a study of blood T cells in healthy people across ages. This CDR3 has 13 amino acids. Germline V CDR1 and CDR2: GTSNPN, SVGIG (reference sequence). Trimming took off 2 bases at V and 5 bases at J, with 13 bases between the two ends. The second PCR ran roughly 6 to 11 cycles with a sample-barcoded 5' primer and J-beta primers. Via MiXCR, TCRdb re-called the 5' RACE reads, giving one row per CDR3 protein. The sample lists 1,500,000 or so distinct CDR3 sequences, under 55% occurring once. The chain is built from TRBV30 and TRBJ2-7, with a weak D call TRBD2 (5 bases). The receptor was isolated from a woman under 30 in good health. The source material was blood. In nucleotides, the CDR3 is TGTGCCTGGAGTCCAAGTGCCGGGGACGAGCAGTACTTC. It encodes CAWSPSAGDEQYF.